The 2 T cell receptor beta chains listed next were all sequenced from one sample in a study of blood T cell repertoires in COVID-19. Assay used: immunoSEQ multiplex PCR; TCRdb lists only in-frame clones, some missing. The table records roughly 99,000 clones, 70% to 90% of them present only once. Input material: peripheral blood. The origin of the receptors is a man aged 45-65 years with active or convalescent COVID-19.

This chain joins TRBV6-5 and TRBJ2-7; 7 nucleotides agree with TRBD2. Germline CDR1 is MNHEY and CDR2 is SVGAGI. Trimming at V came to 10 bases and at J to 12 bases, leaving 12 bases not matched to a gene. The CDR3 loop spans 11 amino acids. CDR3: CATGRGKGLYF. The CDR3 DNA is TGTGCCACCGGGCGGGGGAAAGGTCTGTACTTC.

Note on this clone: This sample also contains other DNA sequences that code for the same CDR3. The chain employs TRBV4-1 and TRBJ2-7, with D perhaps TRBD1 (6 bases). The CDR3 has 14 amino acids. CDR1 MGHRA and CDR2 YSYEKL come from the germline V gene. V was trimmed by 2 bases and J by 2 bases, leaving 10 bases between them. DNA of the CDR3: TGCGCCAGCAGCCAACAACAGGGCGCCTACGAGCAGTACTTC. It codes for CASSQQQGAYEQYF.